What follows are 26 T cell receptor beta chains derived from one specimen sequenced in a study of shared clonotypes between healthy human individuals. The naive CD8 fraction comprised CD45RO-negative cells positively selected for CCR7 and excluded terminally differentiated effector memory CD45RA+ cells. The data were produced by immunoSEQ multiplex PCR, yet TCRdb's version contains in-frame clones alone and is incomplete. This table has over 2 million clones, about 95% appearing once. Sequenced: naive CD8+ T cells sorted from blood. All receptors derive from a man between 18 and 29 years old in good health.

V usage is TRBV9 and J usage is TRBJ2-6; the match to TRBD1 covers 7 bases. Germline CDR1 is SGDLS and CDR2 is YYNGEE. J lost 4 bases, V lost 0 bases, and 7 bases had no gene match. CDR3 length: 17 amino acids. CDR3 DNA sequence: TGTGCCAGCAGCGTAGGCGAGGGGGCGTTAGGGGCCAACGTCCTGACTTTC. This translates into CASSVGEGALGANVLTF. The whole variable domain, remainder taken from reference TRBV9 and TRBJ2-6, is DSGVTQTPKHLITATGQRVTLRCSPRSGDLSVYWYQQSLDQGLQFLIQYYNGEERAKGNILERFSAQQFPDLHSELNLSSLELGDSALYFCASSVGEGALGANVLTFGAGSRLTVL.

This chain links TRBV5-6 with TRBJ2-7; D is ambiguous. This CDR3 region has 13 residues. CDR1 is SGHDT, CDR2 YYEEEE, per germline. V was cut by 1 base and J by 3 bases, with 8 bases left in between. This CDR3 reads CASSLTGDYEQYF. The CDR3 region has the DNA TGTGCCAGCAGCTTGACTGGGGACTACGAGCAGTACTTC.

The V and J genes are TRBV7-9 and TRBJ1-2; TRBD1 matches at 7 bases. The CDR3 has 14 amino acids. V shed 1 base, J shed 4 bases, and the junction held 3 bases outside the gene matches. The germline gives CDR1 SEHNR, CDR2 FQNEAQ (reference sequence). The DNA of the CDR3 is TGTGCCAGCAGCTTAGGAGACAGGGTCTATGGCTACACCTTC. Translating gives CASSLGDRVYGYTF.

The chain uses TRBV27 and TRBJ1-5; 9 bases agree with TRBD1. This CDR3 is 15 amino acids long. J lost 6 bases, V lost 5 bases, and 8 bases had no gene match. The germline V gene has CDR1 MNHEY and CDR2 SMNVEV (reference sequence). The CDR3 sequence is CASSVGQGFTQPQHF. The CDR3 DNA is TGTGCCAGCAGTGTAGGACAGGGGTTCACTCAGCCCCAGCATTTT.

In nucleotides, the CDR3 is TGTGCCAGCAGTTACCCTGACAGGGGGCAAGGCGAGCAGTACTTC. This gives the protein CASSYPDRGQGEQYF. This chain joins TRBV6-6 and TRBJ2-7; 10 nucleotides align to TRBD1. The junction had 7 bases not matched to a gene; V was cut back by 2 bases and J by 6 bases. The V gene's germline CDR1 is MNHNY and CDR2 SVGAGI (reference sequence). The CDR3 has 15 residues.

This chain links TRBV29-1 with TRBJ2-2; no definite D call. Germline V gene lookup returns CDR1 SQVTM and CDR2 ANQGSEA. This CDR3 spans 12 amino acids. V was clipped by 4 bases and J by 0 bases, with 3 bases between them. The CDR3 DNA sequence: TGCAGCGTTGTTCCGAACACCGGGGAGCTGTTTTTT. Amino acid sequence: CSVVPNTGELFF.

CDR3 in amino acids: CASRGMNRNSNEQFF. The CDR3 DNA sequence: TGTGCCAGCAGGGGGATGAACAGGAATAGTAATGAGCAGTTCTTC. The chain uses TRBV27 and TRBJ2-1, with D possibly TRBD1 on 5 matching bases. The V gene's germline CDR1 is MNHEY and CDR2 SMNVEV (reference sequence). V was pared by 6 bases and J by 7 bases, with 19 bases between. The CDR3 is 15 residues long.

The V gene is TRBV9, the J gene TRBJ2-1; D possibly corresponds to TRBD2 (6 bases). The V end lost 6 bases, the J end lost 3 bases, and 10 bases lay between the germline ends. The CDR3 is made up of 13 amino acids. The V gene's germline CDR1 is SGDLS and CDR2 YYNGEE. CDR3 residues: CASKGGVYNEQFF. As DNA, the CDR3 is TGTGCCAGCAAGGGCGGGGTCTACAATGAGCAGTTCTTC.

The rearrangement joins TRBV7-8 to TRBJ2-7; D is uncertain. CDR3 length: 13 residues. Germline assignment: CDR1 SGHVS and CDR2 FQNEAQ. V was clipped by 3 bases and J by 4 bases, with 10 bases between them. CDR3 sequence: CASSLGGKYEQYF. CDR3 in DNA: TGTGCCAGCAGCTTGGGCGGAAAATACGAGCAGTACTTC.

This clone was detected only once. The rearrangement joins TRBV5-6 to TRBJ1-1; D unclear. Per the germline V gene, CDR1 is SGHDT and CDR2 is YYEEEE. Trimming took 0 bases from V and 6 from J, leaving 9 bases between them. This CDR3 has 13 amino acids. The CDR3 DNA follows: TGTGCCAGCAGCTTGGGCGGGTTCTCTGAAGCTTTCTTT. Translated, it gives CASSLGGFSEAFF.

The rearrangement uses TRBV4-1 and TRBJ2-1, with 7 positions matching TRBD1. The CDR3 spans 15 residues. Germline V lookup: CDR1 MGHRA, CDR2 YSYEKL. V lost 5 bases to trimming and J lost 4 bases; unmatched junction nucleotides: 8. CDR3 sequence reads: CASSEGTGVYNEQFF. The CDR3 coding sequence is TGCGCCAGCAGCGAAGGTACAGGGGTGTACAATGAGCAGTTCTTC.

The gene calls are TRBV29-1 and TRBJ2-7, with D possibly being TRBD1 (7 bases). This CDR3 has 14 residues. V lost 3 bases and J lost 7, with 19 bases in between. CDR1 is SQVTM and CDR2 is ANQGSEA in the germline V gene. The CDR3 region has the DNA TGCAGCGTTGAGGCGGAAAACAGGGGAGGAGAGCAGTACTTC. Protein: CSVEAENRGGEQYF.

This clone appeared once. V gene TRBV30 combines with J gene TRBJ2-7, with D uncertain. The length of the CDR3 is 12 residues. Germline assignment: CDR1 GTSNPN and CDR2 SVGIG (reference sequence). Trimming took 2 bases from V and 5 from J, leaving 10 bases between them. The CDR3 spells CAWSTSLNEQYF. The CDR3 DNA reads as TGTGCCTGGAGTACATCCCTCAACGAGCAGTACTTC.

The rearrangement links TRBV21-1 to TRBJ1-5. TRBV21-1 represents a pseudogene. The CDR3 is made up of 16 amino acids. CDR3 DNA sequence: TGTGCCAGCAGCAAAGTAAACCCTTATAGCAATCAGCCCCAGCATTTT. Translated, it gives CASSKVNPYSNQPQHF.

This clone was observed a single time. The chain links TRBV4-1 to TRBJ2-2; TRBD1 matches at 8 bases. This CDR3 region has 17 residues. The germline gives CDR1 MGHRA, CDR2 YSYEKL. Germline trimming cut 1 base from V and 5 bases from J; bases unmatched to any gene: 9. CDR3 loop: CASSQAKGTGWTGELFF. DNA of the CDR3: TGCGCCAGCAGCCAAGCAAAAGGGACAGGATGGACCGGGGAGCTGTTTTTT.

The rearrangement links TRBV13 to TRBJ2-1; maybe TRBD1 (5 bases). The CDR3 totals 15 residues. CDR1 and CDR2 (germline): PRHDT, FYEKMQ (reference sequence). V lost 5 bases and J 0 bases, leaving 11 bases between the germline ends. CDR3 sequence: CASSPGRDSYNEQFF. For the CDR3, the DNA is TGTGCCAGCAGCCCCGGCAGGGACTCCTACAATGAGCAGTTCTTC.

This sequence joins TRBV6-5 and TRBJ1-1, with TRBD1 identical over 10 bases. The CDR3 length is 15 residues. After removal of 5 bases from V and 2 bases from J, the junction contained 5 bases not matched to a gene. CDR1 is MNHEY, CDR2 SVGAGI, per germline. DNA of the CDR3: TGTGCCAGCAGTAAAAGACAGGGGGCTAACACTGAAGCTTTCTTT. It specifies CASSKRQGANTEAFF.

The chain joins TRBV9 to TRBJ2-5, with 10 bases aligning to TRBD2. V lost 0 bases to trimming and J lost 2 bases; unmatched junction nucleotides: 10. The CDR3 covers 18 residues. Germline values: CDR1 SGDLS, CDR2 YYNGEE. CDR3 protein: CASSVGPFVAGGQETQYF. CDR3 sequence (DNA): TGTGCCAGCAGCGTAGGCCCCTTCGTAGCGGGGGGTCAAGAGACCCAGTACTTC.

The chain combines TRBV6-1 with TRBJ2-7; 8 bases agree with TRBD2. The CDR3 runs to 14 residues. The V gene end was trimmed by 6 bases and the J gene end by 1 base; junction bases not matched to a gene: 5. Germline V gene data show CDR1 as MNHNS and CDR2 as SASEGT. CDR3 amino acids: CASSLLAASYEQYF. The CDR3 DNA is TGTGCCAGCAGCCTACTAGCGGCTTCCTACGAGCAGTACTTC.

This chain joins TRBV27 and TRBJ2-2, with 8 bases identical to TRBD2. Trimming at V came to 5 bases and at J to 4 bases, leaving 6 bases not matched to a gene. Germline-derived CDR1 and CDR2 are MNHEY and SMNVEV (reference sequence). The CDR3 is made up of 15 amino acids. The CDR3 is CASSLRGGPTGELFF. CDR3 in DNA: TGTGCCAGCAGTCTTCGGGGGGGCCCCACCGGGGAGCTGTTTTTT.

Regarding this clone: Other DNA sequences within the sample encode an identical CDR3. The chain joins TRBV6-1 to TRBJ2-7; the D gene is possibly TRBD1 (6 bases). The V gene's germline CDR1 is MNHNS and CDR2 SASEGT. V gave up 3 bases and J gave up 2 bases, with 11 bases separating them. This CDR3 comprises 14 residues. The CDR3 nucleotides are TGTGCCAGCAGTGAGACAGGCGACCCCTACGAGCAGTACTTC. Amino acids: CASSETGDPYEQYF.

The rearrangement joins TRBV28 to TRBJ2-7; D unresolved. The V gene lost 8 bases and the J gene lost 0 bases, with 14 bases spanning the gap. CDR3 length: 14 amino acids. CDR1 is MDHEN, CDR2 SYDVKM, per germline. CDR3 region: CASLGVKYSYEQYF. The CDR3 nucleotides are TGTGCCAGCTTAGGAGTGAAGTACTCCTACGAGCAGTACTTC.

V and J are TRBV11-2 and TRBJ2-7; 9 bases are a match to TRBD1. Germline CDR1 is SGHAT and CDR2 is FQNNGV. V gave up 1 base and J gave up 4 bases; unmatched junction bases: 5. This CDR3 has 15 residues. CDR3 sequence reads: CASSLGTGDWYEQYF. The DNA for the CDR3 is TGTGCCAGCAGCTTAGGGACAGGGGACTGGTACGAGCAGTACTTC.

The chain is built from TRBV6-6 and TRBJ1-1, with D perhaps TRBD1 (5 bases). This CDR3 region has 14 residues. The germline V gene encodes CDR1 MNHNY and CDR2 SVGAGI (reference sequence). Trimming removed 5 bases at V and 1 base at J, with 11 bases between. The chain's CDR3 is CASSASGGNTEAFF. CDR3 coding DNA: TGTGCCAGCAGTGCGAGTGGGGGGAACACTGAAGCTTTCTTT.

This chain connects TRBV9 to TRBJ2-3, with D possibly matching TRBD1 (6 bases). Germline CDR1 reads SGDLS; CDR2 reads YYNGEE. The V end was cut by 2 bases, the J end by 2 bases, with 18 bases between. CDR3 size: 17 residues. CDR3 sequence: CASSVTGQLKLTDTQYF. For the CDR3, the DNA is TGTGCCAGCAGCGTCACGGGACAACTAAAGCTCACAGATACGCAGTATTTT.

This clone was observed once. This rearrangement joins TRBV6-5 to TRBJ2-5, with D uncertain. Germline CDR1 MNHEY, CDR2 SVGAGI. The germline V and J ends were trimmed by 7 bases and 2 bases, with 11 bases remaining between them. The CDR3 is 13 residues long. The CDR3, as DNA: TGTGCCAGCACCGTAGACCCTCAAGAGACCCAGTACTTC. This encodes CASTVDPQETQYF.